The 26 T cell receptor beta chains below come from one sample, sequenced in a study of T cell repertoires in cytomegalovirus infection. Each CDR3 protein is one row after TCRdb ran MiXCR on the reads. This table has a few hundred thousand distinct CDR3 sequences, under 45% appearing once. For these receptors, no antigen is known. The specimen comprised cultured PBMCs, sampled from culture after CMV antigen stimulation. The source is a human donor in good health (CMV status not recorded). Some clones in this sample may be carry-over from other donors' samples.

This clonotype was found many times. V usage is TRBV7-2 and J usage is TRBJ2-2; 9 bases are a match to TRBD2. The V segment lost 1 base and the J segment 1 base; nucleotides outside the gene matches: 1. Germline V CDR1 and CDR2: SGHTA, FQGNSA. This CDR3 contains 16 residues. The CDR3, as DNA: TGTGCCAGCAGCTTAGGCGGGGGGGAGAACACCGGGGAGCTGTTTTTT. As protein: CASSLGGGENTGELFF.

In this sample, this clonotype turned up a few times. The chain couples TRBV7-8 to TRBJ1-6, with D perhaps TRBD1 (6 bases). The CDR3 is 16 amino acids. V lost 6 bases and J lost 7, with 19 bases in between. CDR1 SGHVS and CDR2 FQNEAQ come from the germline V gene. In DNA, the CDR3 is TGTGCCAGCAGACCTCGACAGGCCACGAGGAATTCACCCCTCCACTTT. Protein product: CASRPRQATRNSPLHF.

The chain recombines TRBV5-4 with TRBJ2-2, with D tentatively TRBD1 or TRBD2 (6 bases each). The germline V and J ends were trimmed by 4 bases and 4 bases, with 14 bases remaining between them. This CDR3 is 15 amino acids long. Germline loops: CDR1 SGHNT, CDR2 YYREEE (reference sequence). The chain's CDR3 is CASSRGKGGTGELFF. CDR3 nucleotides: TGTGCCAGCAGCCGGGGGAAGGGGGGCACCGGGGAGCTGTTTTTT.

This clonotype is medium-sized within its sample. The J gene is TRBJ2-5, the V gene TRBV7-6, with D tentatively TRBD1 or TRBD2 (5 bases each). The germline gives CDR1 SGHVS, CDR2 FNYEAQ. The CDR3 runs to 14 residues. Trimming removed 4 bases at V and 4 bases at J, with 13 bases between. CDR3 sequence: CASSSDFGAETQYF. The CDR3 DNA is TGTGCCAGCAGCTCAGACTTCGGGGCAGAGACCCAGTACTTC.

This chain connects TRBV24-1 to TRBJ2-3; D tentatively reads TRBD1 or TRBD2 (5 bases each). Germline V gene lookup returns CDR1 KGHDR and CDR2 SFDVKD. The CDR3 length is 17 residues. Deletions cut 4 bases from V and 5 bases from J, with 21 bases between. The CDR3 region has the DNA TGTGCCACCAGTGACCCTGAAGGGGCGGGCGGGCAAGATACGCAGTATTTT. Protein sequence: CATSDPEGAGGQDTQYF.

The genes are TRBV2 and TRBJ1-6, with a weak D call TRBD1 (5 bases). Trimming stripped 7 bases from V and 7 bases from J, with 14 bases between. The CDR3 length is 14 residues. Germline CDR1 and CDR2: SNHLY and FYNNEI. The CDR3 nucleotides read TGTGCCAGCACTAGGGACGAGGGGAATTCACCCCTCCACTTT. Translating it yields CASTRDEGNSPLHF.

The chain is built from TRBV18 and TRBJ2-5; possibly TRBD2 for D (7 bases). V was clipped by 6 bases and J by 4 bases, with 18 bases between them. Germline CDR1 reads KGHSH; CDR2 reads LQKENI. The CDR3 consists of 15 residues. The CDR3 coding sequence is TGTGCCAGCTCCCGGGGGGCCGGCTTCGGAGAGACCCAGTACTTC. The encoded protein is CASSRGAGFGETQYF.

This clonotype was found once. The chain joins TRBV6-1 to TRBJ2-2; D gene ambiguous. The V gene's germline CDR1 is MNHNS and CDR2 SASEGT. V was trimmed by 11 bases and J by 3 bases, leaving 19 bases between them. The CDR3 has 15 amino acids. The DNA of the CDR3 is TGTGCCGACTCGAACTTGGGATGGGACACCGGGGAGCTGTTTTTT. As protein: CADSNLGWDTGELFF.

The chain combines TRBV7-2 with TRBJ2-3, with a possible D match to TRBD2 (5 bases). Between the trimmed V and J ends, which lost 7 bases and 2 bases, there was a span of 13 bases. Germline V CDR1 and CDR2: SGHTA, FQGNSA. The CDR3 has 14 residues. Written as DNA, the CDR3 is TGTGCCAGCACCCGGATGAGGGCCACAGATACGCAGTATTTT. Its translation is CASTRMRATDTQYF.

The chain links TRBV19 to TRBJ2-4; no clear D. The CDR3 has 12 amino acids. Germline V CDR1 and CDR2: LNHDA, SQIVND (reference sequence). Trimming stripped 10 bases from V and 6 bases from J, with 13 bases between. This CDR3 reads CATKEIPNIQYF. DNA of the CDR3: TGTGCCACCAAAGAGATTCCAAACATTCAGTACTTC.

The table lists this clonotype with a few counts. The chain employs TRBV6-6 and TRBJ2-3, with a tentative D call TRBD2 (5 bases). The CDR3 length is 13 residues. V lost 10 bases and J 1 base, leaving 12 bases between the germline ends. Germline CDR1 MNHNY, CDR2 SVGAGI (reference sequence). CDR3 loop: CATAIGGTDTQYF. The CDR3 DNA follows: TGTGCCACCGCCATCGGGGGCACAGATACGCAGTATTTT.

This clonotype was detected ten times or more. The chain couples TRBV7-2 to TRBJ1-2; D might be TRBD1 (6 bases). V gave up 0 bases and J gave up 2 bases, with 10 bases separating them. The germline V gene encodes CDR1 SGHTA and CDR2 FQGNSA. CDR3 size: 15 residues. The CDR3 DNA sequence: TGTGCCAGCAGCTTAGCCCTAACAGGGAACTATGGCTACACCTTC. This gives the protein CASSLALTGNYGYTF.

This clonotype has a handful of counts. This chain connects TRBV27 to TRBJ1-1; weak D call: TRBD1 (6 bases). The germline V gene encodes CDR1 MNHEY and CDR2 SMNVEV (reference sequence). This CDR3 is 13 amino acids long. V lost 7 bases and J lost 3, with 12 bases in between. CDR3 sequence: CASKLDSYTEAFF. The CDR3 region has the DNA TGTGCCAGCAAACTGGACAGTTACACTGAAGCTTTCTTT.

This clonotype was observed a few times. The CDR3 sequence: CASRFGSTSTEAFF. The CDR3 bases are TGTGCCAGCAGGTTCGGGTCTACGAGCACTGAAGCTTTCTTT. The chain has TRBV12-3 or TRBV12-4 and TRBJ1-1; D not certain. The V gene lost 6 bases and the J gene lost 4 bases, with 15 bases spanning the gap. CDR3 length equals 14 residues.

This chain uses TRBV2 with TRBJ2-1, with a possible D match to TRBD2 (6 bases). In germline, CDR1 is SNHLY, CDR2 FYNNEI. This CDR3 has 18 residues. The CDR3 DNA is TGTGGGGCCAGCCGCCGGCCGCTAGCGTCGAGCTCCTACAATGAGCAGTTCTTC. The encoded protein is CGASRRPLASSSYNEQFF.

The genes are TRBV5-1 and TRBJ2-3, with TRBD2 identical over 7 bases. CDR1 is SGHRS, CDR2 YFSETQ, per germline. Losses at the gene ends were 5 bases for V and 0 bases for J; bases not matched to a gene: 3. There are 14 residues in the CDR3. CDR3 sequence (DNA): TGCGCCAGCAGGGGAGCGGGAAGCACAGATACGCAGTATTTT. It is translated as CASRGAGSTDTQYF.

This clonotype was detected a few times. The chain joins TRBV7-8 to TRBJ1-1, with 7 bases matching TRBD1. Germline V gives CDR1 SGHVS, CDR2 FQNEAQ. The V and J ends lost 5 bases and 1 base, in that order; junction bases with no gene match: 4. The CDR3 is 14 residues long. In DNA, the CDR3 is TGTGCCAGCAGCCAAGACAGGGAGAACACTGAAGCTTTCTTT. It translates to CASSQDRENTEAFF.

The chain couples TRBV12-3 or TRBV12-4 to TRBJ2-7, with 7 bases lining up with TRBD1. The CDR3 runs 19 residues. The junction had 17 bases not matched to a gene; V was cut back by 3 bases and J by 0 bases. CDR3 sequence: CASSFRTGALGSGSYEQYF. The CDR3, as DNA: TGTGCCAGCAGTTTTCGAACAGGGGCGTTGGGGAGCGGCTCCTACGAGCAGTACTTC.

This chain's CDR3 is CASSHMDRDRGLDGYTF. DNA of the CDR3: TGTGCCAGCAGCCACATGGACCGGGACAGGGGTTTGGATGGCTACACCTTC. The V gene is TRBV7-2, the J gene TRBJ1-2; 10 bases align to TRBD1. The germline V gene encodes CDR1 SGHTA and CDR2 FQGNSA. This CDR3 spans 17 amino acids. The junction had 15 bases not matched to a gene; V was cut back by 5 bases and J by 6 bases.

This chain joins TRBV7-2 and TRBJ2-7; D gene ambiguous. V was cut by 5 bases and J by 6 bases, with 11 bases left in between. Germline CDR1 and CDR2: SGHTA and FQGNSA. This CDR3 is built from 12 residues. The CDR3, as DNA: TGTGCCAGCAGCGTAGGTTCGTCCGAGCAGTACTTC. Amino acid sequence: CASSVGSSEQYF.

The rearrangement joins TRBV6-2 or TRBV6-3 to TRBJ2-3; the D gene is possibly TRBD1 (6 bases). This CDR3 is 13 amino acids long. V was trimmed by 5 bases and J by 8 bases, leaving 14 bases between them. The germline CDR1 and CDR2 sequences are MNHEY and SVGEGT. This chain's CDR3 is CASSTNRDGTQYF. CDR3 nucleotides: TGTGCCAGCAGTACAAACAGGGACGGTACGCAGTATTTT.

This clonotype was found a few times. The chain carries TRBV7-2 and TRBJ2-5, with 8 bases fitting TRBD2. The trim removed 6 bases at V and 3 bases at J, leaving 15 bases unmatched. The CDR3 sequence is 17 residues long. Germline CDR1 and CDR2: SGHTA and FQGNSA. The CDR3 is CASSLGRIAGKKETQYF. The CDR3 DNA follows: TGTGCCAGCAGTTTGGGAAGGATAGCGGGAAAAAAAGAGACCCAGTACTTC.

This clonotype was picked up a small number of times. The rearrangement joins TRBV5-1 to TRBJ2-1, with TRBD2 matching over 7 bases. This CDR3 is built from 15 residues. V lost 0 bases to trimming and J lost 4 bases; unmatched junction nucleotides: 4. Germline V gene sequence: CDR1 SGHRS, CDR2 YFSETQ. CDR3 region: CASSLDGGTYNEQFF. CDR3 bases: TGCGCCAGCAGCTTGGACGGGGGGACTTACAATGAGCAGTTCTTC. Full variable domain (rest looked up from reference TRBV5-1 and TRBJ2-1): KAGVTQTPRYLIKTRGQQVTLSCSPISGHRSVSWYQQTPGQGLQFLFEYFSETQRNKGNFPGRFSGRQFSNSRSEMNVSTLELGDSALYLCASSLDGGTYNEQFFGPGTRLTVL.

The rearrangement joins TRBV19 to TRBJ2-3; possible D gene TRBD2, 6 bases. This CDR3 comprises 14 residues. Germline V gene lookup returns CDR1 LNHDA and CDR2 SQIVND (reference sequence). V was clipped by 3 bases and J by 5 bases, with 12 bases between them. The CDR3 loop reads CASSIGGSKDTQYF. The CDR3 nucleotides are TGTGCCAGTAGTATTGGAGGGTCCAAAGATACGCAGTATTTT.

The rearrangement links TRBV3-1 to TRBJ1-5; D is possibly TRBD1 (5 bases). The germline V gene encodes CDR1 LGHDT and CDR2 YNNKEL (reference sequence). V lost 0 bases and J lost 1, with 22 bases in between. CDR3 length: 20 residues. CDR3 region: CASSQERGILNTRSNQPQHF. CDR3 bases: TGTGCCAGCAGCCAAGAGAGGGGAATCCTAAACACGCGGAGCAATCAGCCCCAGCATTTT.

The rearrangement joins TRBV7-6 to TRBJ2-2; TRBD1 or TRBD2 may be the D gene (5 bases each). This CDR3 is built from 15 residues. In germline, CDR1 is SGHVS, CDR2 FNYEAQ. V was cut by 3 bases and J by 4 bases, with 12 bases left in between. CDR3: CASSFGMGVTGELFF. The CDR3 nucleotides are TGTGCCAGCAGCTTCGGGATGGGGGTCACCGGGGAGCTGTTTTTT.